A selection of T cell receptor beta chains follows, all from one sample in a study of early T cells in non-severe SARS-CoV-2 infection. TCRdb reprocessed the 5' RACE reads via MiXCR and lists one record per CDR3 protein. The sample lists roughly 63,000 distinct CDR3 sequences; over 10% were seen once. The sequencing sample was made of whole blood. The receptors shown here come from an adult who was a healthcare worker with PCR-confirmed SARS-CoV-2 infection or an uninfected control (not recorded which). Both conserved end residues are part of each CDR3.

cdr3_aa: CASSHTGHNQPQHF; j_call: TRBJ1-5; v_call: TRBV3-1
cdr3_aa: CASSKGFLDANTGELFF; j_call: TRBJ2-2; v_call: TRBV4-2
cdr3_aa: CASSESAGGISNQPQHF; j_call: TRBJ1-5; v_call: TRBV25-1
cdr3_aa: CASRETDGTHTGELFF; j_call: TRBJ2-2; v_call: TRBV2
cdr3_aa: CASSLVTDKETQYF; j_call: TRBJ2-5; v_call: TRBV7-9
cdr3_aa: CATSREGQLAPNEKLFF; j_call: TRBJ1-4; v_call: TRBV15
cdr3_aa: CANRFGPVLHF; j_call: TRBJ1-6; v_call: TRBV2
cdr3_aa: CARSTGYEQYF; j_call: TRBJ2-7; v_call: TRBV10-2
cdr3_aa: CASSSQTGDLHHYF; j_call: TRBJ2-3; v_call: TRBV5-1
cdr3_aa: CAISVVGEQFF; j_call: TRBJ2-1; v_call: TRBV10-3
cdr3_aa: CASSGTDSSYEQYF; j_call: TRBJ2-7; v_call: TRBV27
cdr3_aa: CASADRGRGGYTF; j_call: TRBJ1-2; v_call: TRBV12-5
cdr3_aa: CASGGTGGAYNEQFF; j_call: TRBJ2-1; v_call: TRBV2
cdr3_aa: CASSESRATNEKLFF; j_call: TRBJ1-4; v_call: TRBV2
cdr3_aa: CASSYSSGVPYEQYF; j_call: TRBJ2-7; v_call: TRBV6-6
cdr3_aa: CASSLVGNEQFF; j_call: TRBJ2-1; v_call: TRBV11-2
cdr3_aa: CASSIVVGQGPYTQYF; j_call: TRBJ2-3; v_call: TRBV19
cdr3_aa: CAISETGSMNTEAFF; j_call: TRBJ1-1; v_call: TRBV10-3
cdr3_aa: CASSLGSVSFGAAFF; j_call: TRBJ1-1; v_call: TRBV5-4
cdr3_aa: CSARGNGQAETQYF; j_call: TRBJ2-5; v_call: TRBV20-1
cdr3_aa: CASSQDFSGLTEAFF; j_call: TRBJ1-1; v_call: TRBV4-3
cdr3_aa: CASSEGQSTYEQYF; j_call: TRBJ2-7; v_call: TRBV6-1
cdr3_aa: CASSWTSGDYEQYF; j_call: TRBJ2-7; v_call: TRBV5-1
cdr3_aa: CASSFGPPKPQYF; j_call: TRBJ2-3; v_call: TRBV11-3
cdr3_aa: CSGALAGGVKQYF; j_call: TRBJ2-7; v_call: TRBV29-1
cdr3_aa: CASSFGGDGYTF; j_call: TRBJ1-2; v_call: TRBV12-3/TRBV12-4
cdr3_aa: CASSELWGGNQPQHF; j_call: TRBJ1-5; v_call: TRBV2
cdr3_aa: CASSLQQDGYTF; j_call: TRBJ1-2; v_call: TRBV6-6
cdr3_aa: CASWGDIPGNQPQHF; j_call: TRBJ1-5; v_call: TRBV6-1
cdr3_aa: CASSYMDSSYEQYF; j_call: TRBJ2-7; v_call: TRBV6-5
cdr3_aa: CASSQVEAGSNSPLHF; j_call: TRBJ1-6; v_call: TRBV4-1
cdr3_aa: CASRSRPGTGLYNEQFF; j_call: TRBJ2-1; v_call: TRBV5-1
cdr3_aa: CASSGGTAAYEQYF; j_call: TRBJ2-7; v_call: TRBV18
cdr3_aa: CASSFSLSDIQYF; j_call: TRBJ2-4; v_call: TRBV5-6
cdr3_aa: CASSHSSGRGHTEAFF; j_call: TRBJ1-1; v_call: TRBV14
cdr3_aa: CASSQEIAGAHGKNIQYF; j_call: TRBJ2-4; v_call: TRBV3-1
cdr3_aa: CASSLGTGAGSNQPQHF; j_call: TRBJ1-5; v_call: TRBV6-4
cdr3_aa: CASSMDSGRVIEKLFF; j_call: TRBJ1-4; v_call: TRBV19
cdr3_aa: CASSLRRVTNTEAFF; j_call: TRBJ1-1; v_call: TRBV7-2
cdr3_aa: CAWSSSFDGSYEQYF; j_call: TRBJ2-7; v_call: TRBV30
cdr3_aa: CASSLLAGDSKNIQYF; j_call: TRBJ2-4; v_call: TRBV5-4
cdr3_aa: CSVELQGVLRSGELFF; j_call: TRBJ2-2; v_call: TRBV29-1
cdr3_aa: CASSLDQGSTEAFF; j_call: TRBJ1-1; v_call: TRBV5-1
cdr3_aa: CASSAGHSNQPQHF; j_call: TRBJ1-5; v_call: TRBV3-1
cdr3_aa: CASSSMNTGELFF; j_call: TRBJ2-2; v_call: TRBV7-9
cdr3_aa: CASSVGTGPGTEAFF; j_call: TRBJ1-1; v_call: TRBV9